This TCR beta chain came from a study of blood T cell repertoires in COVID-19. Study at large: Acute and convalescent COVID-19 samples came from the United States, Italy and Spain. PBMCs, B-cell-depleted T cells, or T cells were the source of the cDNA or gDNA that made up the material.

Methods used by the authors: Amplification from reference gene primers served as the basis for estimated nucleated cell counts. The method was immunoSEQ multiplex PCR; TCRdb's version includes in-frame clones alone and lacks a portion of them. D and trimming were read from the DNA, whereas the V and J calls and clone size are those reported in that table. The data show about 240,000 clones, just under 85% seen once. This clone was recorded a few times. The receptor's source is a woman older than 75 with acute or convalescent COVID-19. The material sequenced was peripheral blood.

The CDR3 nucleotides read TGTGCCAGCAGTTCGACCGGGGGCAATCAGCCCCAGCATTTT. This encodes CASSSTGGNQPQHF. The chain recombines TRBV28 with TRBJ1-5, with D uncertain. The CDR3 loop spans 14 amino acids. The V gene's germline CDR1 is MDHEN and CDR2 SYDVKM. Deletions cut 4 bases from V and 2 bases from J, with 9 bases between.